The 29 T cell receptor beta chains below come from one sample, sequenced in a study of beta chain features in type 1 diabetes. Investigators reverse transcribed all isolated RNA, so they sequenced expressed TCRB transcripts. Repertoires were generated with immunoSEQ multiplex PCR, while TCRdb's copy carries only in-frame clones and drops some. The sample yields nearly 350,000 clones, roughly 8.8% seen once. Their antigen targets remain unknown. Study-wide results and limits: Type 1 diabetes patients had TCRB CDR3s that were shorter (moderately but significantly so) in all four CD4+ subsets.

Sequenced: central memory CD4+ T cells from blood. The source is a man younger than 40 with type 1 diabetes.

The chain employs TRBV18 and TRBJ2-3; 11 nucleotides agree with TRBD2. Germline assignment: CDR1 KGHSH and CDR2 LQKENI. V lost 6 bases to trimming and J lost 4 bases; unmatched junction nucleotides: 9. The CDR3 extends over 16 amino acids. The CDR3 DNA is TGTGCCAGCTCTCCTAAACTAGCGGGGGCCGCAGATACGCAGTATTTT. Protein sequence: CASSPKLAGAADTQYF.

This clone was seen only a few times. The chain links TRBV5-6 to TRBJ2-3; D not certain. V gave up 0 bases and J gave up 3 bases, with 8 bases separating them. The CDR3 is 14 amino acids. From germline, CDR1 is SGHDT and CDR2 YYEEEE. As DNA, the CDR3 is TGTGCCAGCAGCTTGGTTCGCAGGACAGATACGCAGTATTTT. Its protein is CASSLVRRTDTQYF.

This clone was counted between two and nine times. V usage is TRBV2 and J usage is TRBJ1-1; D call uncertain. There are 14 residues in the CDR3. Germline V gene lookup returns CDR1 SNHLY and CDR2 FYNNEI. V was clipped by 6 bases and J by 1 base, with 12 bases between them. CDR3 amino acids: CASRKDPGNTEAFF. The CDR3 DNA reads TGTGCCAGCAGAAAGGACCCTGGGAACACTGAAGCTTTCTTT.

The chain recombines TRBV6-5 with TRBJ2-1; D is unresolved. Germline CDR1 is MNHEY and CDR2 is SVGAGI. V was cut by 0 bases and J by 4 bases, with 7 bases left in between. The length of the CDR3 is 14 residues. Here the CDR3 DNA reads TGTGCCAGCAGTTACTCGAGGATTTACAATGAGCAGTTCTTC. It is translated as CASSYSRIYNEQFF.

This clone was detected only a few times. The rearrangement uses TRBV2 and TRBJ2-1, with 8 bases identical to TRBD1. CDR1 SNHLY and CDR2 FYNNEI come from the germline V gene. CDR3 length: 13 amino acids. The ends lost 5 bases at V and 10 bases at J; junction bases unmatched: 7. This CDR3 is CASSIEGQGEQFF. The CDR3 DNA follows: TGTGCCAGCAGTATCGAAGGACAGGGAGAGCAGTTCTTC. Using reference TRBV2 and TRBJ2-1 for the parts outside the CDR3, the full variable domain is EPEVTQTPSHQVTQMGQEVILRCVPISNHLYFYWYRQILGQKVEFLVSFYNNEISEKSEIFDDQFSVERPDGSNFTLKIRSTKLEDSAMYFCASSIEGQGEQFFGPGTRLTVL.

The genes are TRBV6-6 and TRBJ2-3; D is perhaps TRBD2 (5 bases). This CDR3 region has 15 residues. The germline CDR1 and CDR2 sequences are MNHNY and SVGAGI (reference sequence). V lost 7 bases and J 2 bases, leaving 16 bases between the germline ends. CDR3 residues: CASTSGMSITDTQYF. In nucleotides, the CDR3 is TGTGCCAGCACCAGCGGTATGTCGATCACAGATACGCAGTATTTT.

The table lists this clone with a few counts. J is TRBJ1-2 and V is TRBV7-2, with 8 positions matching TRBD1. CDR1 and CDR2 from the germline V gene are SGHTA and FQGNSA. The CDR3 is 17 residues long. V lost 3 bases to trimming and J lost 3 bases; unmatched junction nucleotides: 12. In DNA form, the CDR3 reads TGTGCCAGCAGCTTGGAGTTCAGGGGGCTTTTAGACTATGGCTACACCTTC. This codes for CASSLEFRGLLDYGYTF.

This clone was detected many times. The V call is TRBV2, the J call TRBJ2-1, with 9 bases identical to TRBD2. The CDR3 extends over 14 amino acids. The germline V gene has CDR1 SNHLY and CDR2 FYNNEI. After removal of 8 bases from V and 5 bases from J, the junction contained 7 bases not matched to a gene. The CDR3, as DNA: TGTGCCAGCGGGTTGGCTAGCGGGGACAATGAGCAGTTCTTC. Its translation is CASGLASGDNEQFF.

This clone was counted between two and nine times. This chain connects TRBV5-1 to TRBJ2-3; D is perhaps TRBD1 or TRBD2 (6 bases each). The germline V and J ends were trimmed by 4 bases and 0 bases, with 12 bases remaining between them. Germline V lookup: CDR1 SGHRS, CDR2 YFSETQ. This CDR3 is 15 amino acids long. CDR3 residues: CASSLQGTSTDTQYF. In nucleotides, the CDR3 is TGCGCCAGCAGCCTCCAGGGGACTAGCACAGATACGCAGTATTTT.

This clone was seen a handful of times. This sequence joins TRBV7-2 and TRBJ2-3, with D perhaps matching TRBD2 (5 bases). Trimming took off 6 bases at V and 5 bases at J, with 12 bases between the two ends. This CDR3 is built from 13 residues. Germline V gene sequence: CDR1 SGHTA, CDR2 FQGNSA. The CDR3 region is CASRATGIDTQYF. In nucleotides, the CDR3 is TGTGCCAGCAGAGCCACGGGGATAGATACGCAGTATTTT.

Concerning this clone: This CDR3 is also generated by other DNA sequences in the sample. This chain joins TRBV9 and TRBJ2-5; TRBD1 agrees at 9 bases. This CDR3 spans 14 amino acids. Germline values: CDR1 SGDLS, CDR2 YYNGEE. The trim removed 4 bases at V and 3 bases at J, leaving 4 bases unmatched. DNA for the CDR3: TGTGCCAGCAGCCCCAGGACAGGGGAAGAGACCCAGTACTTC. Translating gives CASSPRTGEETQYF.

There are many counts of this clone. This chain connects TRBV7-2 to TRBJ2-1; D gene ambiguous. The CDR3 is made up of 12 amino acids. The V end lost 2 bases, the J end lost 9 bases, and 8 bases lay between the germline ends. The germline V gene has CDR1 SGHTA and CDR2 FQGNSA. CDR3 sequence: CASSLLLGEQFF. In DNA form, the CDR3 reads TGTGCCAGCAGCTTACTGCTCGGTGAGCAGTTCTTC.

This clone turned up a few times. This sequence joins TRBV7-6 and TRBJ2-7; 7 bases align to TRBD2. Germline trimming cut 5 bases from V and 0 bases from J; bases unmatched to any gene: 10. Germline V gene lookup returns CDR1 SGHVS and CDR2 FNYEAQ. The CDR3 runs to 16 residues. The CDR3 spells CASSPEIGLVSYEQYF. CDR3 nucleotides: TGTGCCAGCAGCCCAGAGATCGGACTAGTCTCCTACGAGCAGTACTTC.

This clone was seen ten or more times. This chain links TRBV28 with TRBJ2-7; TRBD2 matches at 10 bases. The V and J ends lost 5 bases and 6 bases, in that order; junction bases with no gene match: 10. The CDR3 runs 15 residues. Germline-derived CDR1 and CDR2 are MDHEN and SYDVKM. DNA for the CDR3: TGTGCCAGCAGTATAGGAGCGGGGGGGCTGGGCGAGCAGTACTTC. Encoded protein: CASSIGAGGLGEQYF.

The genes are TRBV5-4 and TRBJ2-6; maybe TRBD1 (6 bases). Trimming cost V 1 base and J 3 bases, with 11 bases left between them. The CDR3 is 16 amino acids. Looked up from germline, CDR1 is SGHNT and CDR2 is YYREEE (reference sequence). CDR3 DNA: TGTGCCAGCAGCTTGTGGGGGCGAGGTGGGGCCAACGTCCTGACTTTC. It yields the protein CASSLWGRGGANVLTF.

This clone has only a few counts. The V gene is TRBV15, the J gene TRBJ1-3; D is ambiguous. CDR3 length equals 13 residues. V lost 1 base and J 8 bases, leaving 9 bases between the germline ends. Germline V gene sequence: CDR1 LNHNV, CDR2 YYDKDF (reference sequence). This chain's CDR3 is CATSRGSEDTIYF. In DNA, the CDR3 is TGTGCCACCAGCAGAGGGTCGGAGGACACCATATATTTT.

This clone was picked up a small number of times. This chain joins TRBV5-1 and TRBJ2-7; 8 bases map to TRBD1. The CDR3 is 15 residues long. The V segment lost 4 bases and the J segment 0 bases; nucleotides outside the gene matches: 6. Germline V gene sequence: CDR1 SGHRS, CDR2 YFSETQ. For the CDR3, the DNA is TGCGCCAGCAGCAGGGGACAGGCCCCCTCCTACGAGCAGTACTTC. It encodes CASSRGQAPSYEQYF.

This clone was seen a handful of times. This rearrangement joins TRBV7-2 to TRBJ2-1; a weak D match, TRBD2 (6 bases). CDR3 size: 15 residues. Trimming stripped 5 bases from V and 2 bases from J, with 13 bases between. CDR1 and CDR2 (germline): SGHTA, FQGNSA. The CDR3 spells CASSRTAGTYNEQFF. CDR3 sequence (DNA): TGTGCCAGCAGCCGGACCGCGGGGACCTACAATGAGCAGTTCTTC.

This clone occurred many times. V usage is TRBV29-1 and J usage is TRBJ2-2; D is perhaps TRBD2 (5 bases). Deletions cut 5 bases from V and 6 bases from J, with 13 bases between. Germline-derived CDR1 and CDR2 are SQVTM and ANQGSEA. This CDR3 spans 13 amino acids. CDR3 in DNA: TGCAGCGTTTCGCGGGTGGGCTCCGGGGAGCTGTTTTTT. As protein: CSVSRVGSGELFF.

There are a few counts of this clone. The chain uses TRBV27 and TRBJ1-1; no definite D call. Germline V gene data show CDR1 as MNHEY and CDR2 as SMNVEV (reference sequence). This CDR3 is 16 amino acids long. V shed 5 bases and J shed 4 bases, with 20 bases lying between them. CDR3 amino acids: CASSTSREAPSTEAFF. The CDR3 region has the DNA TGTGCCAGCAGTACATCCCGGGAGGCGCCGAGCACTGAAGCTTTCTTT.

The sample holds a few counts of this clone. The same CDR3 can be traced to other DNA sequences in this sample. The CDR3 DNA sequence: TGCGCCAGCAGCTTGGGACAGTCCAACATGAACACTGAAGCTTTCTTT. It translates to CASSLGQSNMNTEAFF. The chain couples TRBV5-1 to TRBJ1-1, with D perhaps matching TRBD1 (5 bases). Germline V gives CDR1 SGHRS, CDR2 YFSETQ. V lost 0 bases and J lost 0, with 12 bases in between. The CDR3 covers 16 residues.

The chain has TRBV28 and TRBJ2-1, with 7 bases matching TRBD2. This CDR3 is 14 amino acids long. V lost 6 bases and J lost 3; bases outside the gene matches: 5. Germline CDR1 MDHEN, CDR2 SYDVKM. This CDR3 reads CASSASGSYNEQFF. For the CDR3, the DNA is TGTGCCAGCAGCGCTAGCGGCAGCTACAATGAGCAGTTCTTC.

This clone was counted only a few times. The chain links TRBV9 to TRBJ1-3; no definite D call. This CDR3 region has 15 residues. Trimming cost V 5 bases and J 0 bases, with 12 bases left between them. Germline V lookup: CDR1 SGDLS, CDR2 YYNGEE. CDR3 amino acids: CASSKGMDSGNTIYF. DNA of the CDR3: TGTGCCAGCAGTAAAGGCATGGACTCTGGAAACACCATATATTTT.

V usage is TRBV6-6 and J usage is TRBJ2-7; possible D gene TRBD2, 5 bases. CDR3 size: 13 residues. Trimming removed 6 bases from V and 7 bases from J, with 16 bases in between. Germline-derived CDR1 and CDR2 are MNHNY and SVGAGI (reference sequence). The CDR3 DNA follows: TGTGCCAGCAGCAGGAGAGGGAAAGAGGAGCAGTACTTC. This gives the protein CASSRRGKEEQYF.

The sample holds one count of this clone. V gene TRBV6-5 combines with J gene TRBJ2-3; the match to TRBD2 covers 8 bases. CDR3 length: 14 amino acids. Per the germline V gene, CDR1 is MNHEY and CDR2 is SVGAGI. J was trimmed by 4 bases and V by 8 bases; bases with no gene match: 8. As DNA, the CDR3 is TGTGCCAGCGGCCGACTAGCGCACGCAGATACGCAGTATTTT. It yields the protein CASGRLAHADTQYF.

This clone has only a few counts. V gene TRBV11-3 combines with J gene TRBJ2-1; D could derive from TRBD1 or TRBD2 (6 bases each). This CDR3 spans 15 amino acids. Germline-derived CDR1 and CDR2 are SGHNT and YENEEA. V dropped 5 bases and J dropped 5 bases, with 16 bases sitting between them. CDR3 loop: CASSVMGGAHNEQFF. The CDR3 DNA reads TGTGCCAGCAGCGTTATGGGGGGCGCGCACAATGAGCAGTTCTTC.

The chain is built from TRBV5-1 and TRBJ2-3; 8 bases fit TRBD2. The V gene's germline CDR1 is SGHRS and CDR2 YFSETQ. CDR3 size: 15 residues. Trimming took 0 bases from V and 0 from J; bases not matched to a gene: 0. The CDR3 is CASSLGLASTDTQYF. Written as DNA, the CDR3 is TGCGCCAGCAGCTTGGGACTAGCGAGCACAGATACGCAGTATTTT.

V and J are TRBV27 and TRBJ1-5; the D gene is possibly TRBD1 (6 bases). This CDR3 has 13 residues. The germline V gene has CDR1 MNHEY and CDR2 SMNVEV (reference sequence). The V end was cut by 5 bases, the J end by 5 bases, with 10 bases between. The CDR3 reads CASSIYRDQPQHF. As DNA, the CDR3 is TGTGCCAGCAGTATCTACAGGGATCAGCCCCAGCATTTT.

This clone was detected only a few times. The chain combines TRBV7-9 with TRBJ2-3; the D call may be TRBD1 or TRBD2 (5 bases each). V was cut by 5 bases and J by 5 bases, with 11 bases left in between. In germline, CDR1 is SEHNR, CDR2 FQNEAQ (reference sequence). CDR3 length: 13 amino acids. CDR3 sequence (DNA): TGTGCCAGCAGCACCAGGGACCGAGATACGCAGTATTTT. It yields the protein CASSTRDRDTQYF. The complete variable domain, with remaining parts taken from reference TRBV7-9 and TRBJ2-3, reads DTGVSQNPRHKITKRGQNVTFRCDPISEHNRLYWYRQTLGQGPEFLTYFQNEAQLEKSRLLSDRFSAERPKGSFSTLEIQRTEQGDSAMYLCASSTRDRDTQYFGPGTRLTVL.